Presented here are 9 T cell receptor beta chains from one specimen sequenced in a study of neurological immune-mediated disorders. TCRdb itself ran the 5' RACE reads through MiXCR, one entry per CDR3 protein. The repertoire holds tens of thousands of distinct CDR3 sequences, with about 3.3% as singletons. Stated time point: longitudinal time-point 1 (baseline). What was sequenced was PBMCs. These receptor sequences come from a woman aged 60-75 years with multiple sclerosis.

This clonotype was observed a handful of times. This sequence may be a read error, since a much larger clone differs from it by one base. This chain uses TRBV4-2 with TRBJ2-2, with 8 nucleotides matching TRBD1. Germline V gene data show CDR1 as LGHNA and CDR2 as YNFKEQ. The CDR3 runs to 17 residues. The junction had 10 bases not matched to a gene; V was cut back by 0 bases and J by 7 bases. In DNA form, the CDR3 reads TGTGCCAGCAGCCAAGATCAGCAGGGGGCTACGAGCGGGGAGCTGTTTTTT. Translating it yields CASSQDQQGATSGELFF.

A few counts support this clonotype. The V gene is TRBV20-1, the J gene TRBJ2-5; 12 bases match TRBD2. The CDR3 consists of 16 residues. J gave up 0 bases and V 6 bases, and 8 bases lay outside the gene matches. The germline V gene encodes CDR1 DFQATT and CDR2 SNEGSKA (reference sequence). The CDR3 nucleotides read TGCAGTGCCTTACGGCCTAGCGGGGGGGACCAAGAGACCCAGTACTTC. This translates into CSALRPSGGDQETQYF.

This clonotype was seen many times. The V gene is TRBV20-1, the J gene TRBJ2-3; 7 nucleotides agree with TRBD2. Losses at the gene ends were 3 bases for V and 0 bases for J; bases not matched to a gene: 6. The germline V gene has CDR1 DFQATT and CDR2 SNEGSKA (reference sequence). CDR3 length: 15 amino acids. The chain's CDR3 is CSASWGGSSTDTQYF. In DNA form, the CDR3 reads TGCAGTGCTAGCTGGGGGGGATCTAGCACAGATACGCAGTATTTT.

This clonotype was found a few times. A much larger clone is a single base away; this may be a read error. The chain carries TRBV12-3 or TRBV12-4 and TRBJ1-1; 7 bases align to TRBD1. V dropped 6 bases and J dropped 11; count of bases not matched to a gene: 12. The CDR3 loop spans 13 amino acids. The CDR3 DNA reads as TGTGCCAGCAGGGAAAAGGGGGCCCCTTGGGCTTTCTTT. This gives the protein CASREKGAPWAFF.

There are many counts of this clonotype. This CDR3 reads CASSPLRTSGGRDEQFF. The CDR3 region has the DNA TGCGCCAGCAGCCCGCTAAGGACTAGCGGGGGGAGGGATGAGCAGTTCTTC. V is TRBV5-1 and J is TRBJ2-1; 14 bases fit TRBD2. CDR1 and CDR2 from the germline V gene are SGHRS and YFSETQ. There are 17 residues in the CDR3. V shed 4 bases, J shed 8 bases, and the junction held 11 bases outside the gene matches.

At least ten counts were recorded for this clonotype. This rearrangement joins TRBV4-1 to TRBJ2-5, with D possibly matching TRBD2 (7 bases). From germline, CDR1 is MGHRA and CDR2 YSYEKL. The CDR3 contains 15 residues. The V end was cut by 3 bases, the J end by 5 bases, with 16 bases between. The CDR3 nucleotides are TGCGCCAGCAGCCAGGTTAGGGGGGGTTTGGAGACCCAGTACTTC. It specifies CASSQVRGGLETQYF.

This clonotype has a handful of counts. The genes are TRBV5-1 and TRBJ2-4; D could derive from TRBD1 or TRBD2 (5 bases each). The V gene lost 4 bases and the J gene lost 2 bases, with 16 bases spanning the gap. Germline lookup yields CDR1 SGHRS and CDR2 YFSETQ. This CDR3 is 16 amino acids long. CDR3: CASSIGTSETKNIQYF. The CDR3 DNA reads as TGCGCCAGCAGCATCGGGACCTCCGAAACCAAAAACATTCAGTACTTC.

The table lists this clonotype with many counts. The chain is built from TRBV5-1 and TRBJ2-1, with D maybe TRBD1 (5 bases). The CDR3 totals 15 residues. V was pared by 4 bases and J by 5 bases, with 16 bases between. CDR1 and CDR2 (germline): SGHRS, YFSETQ. The CDR3 nucleotides are TGCGCCAGCAGCCCGAGCCCAGGGAACGACAATGAGCAGTTCTTC. Protein: CASSPSPGNDNEQFF.

This clonotype was observed at least ten times. The V call is TRBV12-3 or TRBV12-4, the J call TRBJ2-1; D is ambiguous. The ends were cut back, 1 base at V and 4 bases at J, with 8 bases in the middle. The CDR3 has 14 amino acids. As DNA, the CDR3 is TGTGCCAGCAGTTTAGTCCCACCTTACAATGAGCAGTTCTTC. It is translated as CASSLVPPYNEQFF.